Described below is a single TCR beta chain sequence and its context. This sample is part of a study of T cell repertoires in cytomegalovirus infection. TCRdb reprocessed the reads with MiXCR, giving one entry per CDR3 protein. The repertoire holds roughly 140,000 distinct CDR3 sequences, about 20% seen once, with approximately 11% in the top ten. The CDR3 spans 13 residues. V lost 3 bases and J 4 bases, leaving 9 bases between the germline ends. Germline loops: CDR1 SEHNR, CDR2 FQNEAQ (reference sequence). Source material: PBMCs. This sequence was found in a human donor in good health (CMV status not recorded). Some clones in this sample may be carry-over from other donors' samples. This chain connects TRBV7-9 to TRBJ1-2, with D perhaps TRBD1 (5 bases). In DNA form, the CDR3 reads TGTGCCAGCAGCTTGGCAGGGAGCTATGGCTACACCTTC. This sequence encodes CASSLAGSYGYTF.